This is a list of T cell receptor beta chains from one sample in a study of cytomegalovirus exposure and HLA in healthy donors. Profiling relied on immunoSEQ multiplex PCR, and the TCRdb table lists in-frame clones only, not all of them. The data contain some 49,000 clones, around nine tenths of them seen just once; the ten biggest clones take up over 1.1%. Sequencing input: PBMCs. These receptors originate from a man aged 18 to 29 in good health and CMV-seronegative. The CDR3 runs from the conserved cysteine through the conserved F or W. D genes are given only for firm matches. Not every row has a clone size; where given, it reads once, few, many or a size class.

size	D	V	J	CDR3	DNA
NA	NA	TRBV7-2	TRBJ2-7	CASSLVGRGYEQYF	TGTGCCAGCAGCTTAGTTGGCAGGGGTTACGAGCAGTACTTC
NA	NA	TRBV2	TRBJ2-1	CASSEVTGTSYNEQFF	TGTGCCAGCAGTGAAGTAACAGGGACCTCCTACAATGAGCAGTTCTTC
NA	NA	TRBV6-1	TRBJ1-4	CASSGGLDNEKLFF	TGTGCCAGCAGTGGAGGGCTCGATAATGAAAAACTGTTTTTT
NA	NA	TRBV9	TRBJ2-1	CASSAEDFNEQFF	TGTGCCAGCAGCGCAGAGGACTTTAATGAGCAGTTCTTC
NA	NA	TRBV5-1	TRBJ1-1	CASSRGGTNTEAFF	TGCGCCAGCAGCCGCGGGGGTACGAACACTGAAGCTTTCTTT
NA	NA	TRBV14	TRBJ1-1	CASSPAGLMNTEAFF	TGTGCCAGCAGCCCAGCGGGACTGATGAACACTGAAGCTTTCTTT
NA	TRBD1	TRBV15	TRBJ2-7	CATSRDNRGPYEQYF	TGTGCCACCAGCAGAGATAACAGGGGACCCTACGAGCAGTACTTC
NA	TRBD1	TRBV27	TRBJ2-7	CASRGQGNYEQYF	TGTGCCAGCAGGGGACAGGGGAACTACGAGCAGTACTTC
NA	TRBD2	TRBV7-9	TRBJ2-7	CASSAKGGRPYEQYF	TGTGCCAGCAGCGCCAAGGGCGGGAGGCCCTACGAGCAGTACTTC
NA	TRBD2	TRBV7-2	TRBJ2-7	CASSLGLAGFYEQYF	TGTGCCAGCAGCTTAGGGCTAGCGGGATTCTACGAGCAGTACTTC
NA	TRBD1	TRBV7-9	TRBJ2-4	CASSSNRRTGGAKNIQYF	TGTGCCAGCAGCTCGAACCGTCGGACAGGGGGGGCCAAAAACATTCAGTACTTC
NA	TRBD1	TRBV5-4	TRBJ2-3	CASSRPGQGMDTQYF	TGTGCCAGCAGCCGGCCGGGACAGGGCATGGATACGCAGTATTTT
NA	NA	TRBV6-1	TRBJ2-1	CASLYLGGKNEQFF	TGTGCCAGCTTATATTTGGGCGGGAAGAATGAGCAGTTCTTC
NA	TRBD1	TRBV7-9	TRBJ2-7	CASSPRDRVYEQYF	TGTGCCAGCAGCCCCAGGGACAGGGTCTACGAGCAGTACTTC
NA	NA	TRBV4-3	TRBJ2-5	CALHLPRDGSRKTQYF	TGCGCCCTCCATTTACCGAGAGACGGGAGCCGAAAGACCCAGTACTTC
NA	TRBD1	TRBV15	TRBJ1-4	CATSRGGDRPNEKLFF	TGTGCCACCAGCAGAGGTGGGGACAGACCTAATGAAAAACTGTTTTTT
NA	NA	TRBV7-9	TRBJ2-7	CASSQTGYEQYF	TGTGCCAGCAGCCAAACAGGTTACGAGCAGTACTTC
once	TRBD1	TRBV5-1	TRBJ2-5	CASSLNGQGLGLETQYF	TGCGCCAGCAGCCTGAATGGACAGGGTCTTGGGCTGGAGACCCAGTACTTC
NA	NA	TRBV19	TRBJ1-1	CASGRTANTEAFF	TGTGCCAGTGGGAGGACGGCGAACACTGAAGCTTTCTTT
NA	NA	TRBV6-5	TRBJ2-3	CASSSLSYSTDTQYF	TGTGCCAGCAGTTCCCTGAGCTACAGCACAGATACGCAGTATTTT
NA	TRBD2	TRBV27	TRBJ2-1	CASAFMGGGKNEQFF	TGTGCCAGCGCCTTTATGGGGGGGGGTAAGAATGAGCAGTTCTTC
NA	TRBD2	TRBV7-9	TRBJ2-7	CASSFLTGTTRYEQYF	TGTGCCAGCAGCTTTTTAACCGGGACTACCCGCTACGAGCAGTACTTC
NA	NA	TRBV6-5	TRBJ2-1	CASGAQQGVEQFF	TGTGCCAGCGGGGCCCAACAGGGCGTTGAGCAGTTCTTC